The 10 T cell receptor beta chains listed next were all sequenced from one sample in a study of blood T cell repertoires in COVID-19. Some clones are missing from TCRdb's copy, which holds only in-frame ones; the method was immunoSEQ multiplex PCR. The sample has fewer than 200,000 clones, approximately 81% seen once; the top ten hold under 6%. The sample consisted of peripheral blood. The receptor set was obtained from a woman aged 50 to 60 with COVID-19, enrolled during active disease.

The rearrangement uses TRBV7-2 and TRBJ2-3; D unresolved. V was shortened by 0 bases and J by 0 bases, with 7 bases between the two germline ends. Germline V CDR1 and CDR2: SGHTA, FQGNSA. The CDR3 is 15 residues long. CDR3 region: CASSLAGLSTDTQYF. Written as DNA, the CDR3 is TGTGCCAGCAGCTTAGCTGGCCTTAGCACAGATACGCAGTATTTT. Supplemented by reference TRBV7-2 and TRBJ2-3, the full variable domain reads GAGVSQSPSNKVTEKGKDVELRCDPISGHTALYWYRQSLGQGLEFLIYFQGNSAPDKSGLPSDRFSAERTGGSVSTLTIQRTQQEDSAVYLCASSLAGLSTDTQYFGPGTRLTVL.

The chain couples TRBV28 to TRBJ1-2, with D perhaps matching TRBD1 (5 bases). The germline gives CDR1 MDHEN, CDR2 SYDVKM. The CDR3 consists of 12 residues. V lost 7 bases and J lost 5, with 11 bases in between. In DNA form, the CDR3 reads TGTGCCAGCAACCACGACAGTTATGGCTACACCTTC. As protein: CASNHDSYGYTF.

The chain is built from TRBV5-5 and TRBJ2-3; D is uncertain. In germline, CDR1 is SGHKS, CDR2 YYEKEE (reference sequence). Trimming left V 4 bases short and J 7 bases short, with 19 bases between. This CDR3 comprises 15 residues. The CDR3: CASSTSAASAHTQYF. In DNA form, the CDR3 reads TGTGCCAGCAGCACCTCCGCGGCTAGTGCGCATACGCAGTATTTT.

The chain couples TRBV5-1 to TRBJ1-1; TRBD1 aligns across 9 bases. Germline loops: CDR1 SGHRS, CDR2 YFSETQ. The CDR3 extends over 15 amino acids. V shed 4 bases and J 3 bases; nucleotides not matched to a gene: 7. The CDR3 nucleotides are TGCGCCAGCAGCCCGGTAGGACAGGGGCACACTGAAGCTTTCTTT. It yields the protein CASSPVGQGHTEAFF.

V and J are TRBV10-3 and TRBJ2-1; TRBD1 aligns across 7 bases. The V segment lost 6 bases and the J segment 6 bases; nucleotides outside the gene matches: 14. The germline CDR1 and CDR2 sequences are ENHRY and SYGVKD. CDR3 size: 16 residues. The CDR3 spells CAIRPSSGTAVNEQFF. The CDR3 nucleotides are TGTGCCATCAGACCCTCCTCCGGGACAGCTGTCAATGAGCAGTTCTTC.

The chain couples TRBV5-8 to TRBJ1-4; D not resolved. The V gene's germline CDR1 is SGHTS and CDR2 YDEGEE. V lost 4 bases and J lost 7, with 20 bases in between. The CDR3 is made up of 16 amino acids. CDR3 protein: CASSLALQHGGEKLFF. The CDR3 region has the DNA TGTGCCAGCAGCCTTGCCCTACAACATGGCGGTGAAAAACTGTTTTTT.

This chain links TRBV5-4 with TRBJ1-1; D unclear. This CDR3 contains 17 residues. Germline V gene data show CDR1 as SGHNT and CDR2 as YYREEE (reference sequence). V gave up 3 bases and J gave up 1 base, with 19 bases separating them. The CDR3 loop reads CASSSGTLEAGNTEAFF. The CDR3, as DNA: TGTGCCAGCAGCTCAGGCACGTTGGAGGCCGGGAACACTGAAGCTTTCTTT.

V and J are TRBV7-9 and TRBJ2-7, with 9 bases aligning to TRBD1. Germline loops: CDR1 SEHNR, CDR2 FQNEAQ (reference sequence). The CDR3 is 14 residues long. The junction had 3 bases not matched to a gene; V was cut back by 3 bases and J by 3 bases. CDR3 in DNA: TGTGCCAGCAGCTTCCGGGACAGGGTCTACGAGCAGTACTTC. This gives the protein CASSFRDRVYEQYF.

This chain uses TRBV12-3 or TRBV12-4 with TRBJ2-2; weak D call: TRBD2 (6 bases). The germline V and J ends were trimmed by 2 bases and 6 bases, with 7 bases remaining between them. The CDR3 has 13 residues. The CDR3, as DNA: TGTGCCAGCAGTTTAACGGGAGCCGGGGAGCTGTTTTTT. It yields the protein CASSLTGAGELFF.

This sequence joins TRBV5-8 and TRBJ1-2; no definite D call. The V and J ends lost 1 base and 7 bases respectively, with 14 bases between them. The CDR3 consists of 14 residues. The germline gives CDR1 SGHTS, CDR2 YDEGEE. CDR3 bases: TGTGCCAGCAGCTTGCCGCCTGAGCTTCTTGGCTACACCTTC. Translation: CASSLPPELLGYTF.